One sample yielded the 30 T cell receptor beta chains listed below, sequenced in a study of cytomegalovirus exposure and HLA in healthy donors. PCR amplification relied on 60 Vbeta primers (plus 13 Jbeta primers). The data were produced by immunoSEQ multiplex PCR, yet TCRdb's version contains in-frame clones alone and is incomplete. Of 35,000 to 55,000 clones detected, about half appear once; the ten largest clones hold 6%. The sequencing input was PBMCs. Every receptor here comes from a man between 60 and 70 years old in good health and CMV-seronegative.

The gene calls are TRBV7-6 and TRBJ2-1, with unresolved D. The CDR3 is 17 residues long. Germline V gene lookup returns CDR1 SGHVS and CDR2 FNYEAQ. V was cut by 0 bases and J by 3 bases, with 15 bases left in between. The CDR3, as DNA: TGTGCCAGCAGCTTAGCGTTAGCACCTGAACGCTACAATGAGCAGTTCTTC. Its translation: CASSLALAPERYNEQFF. The variable domain in full, with the rest retrieved from reference TRBV7-6 and TRBJ2-1, is GAGVSQSPRYKVTKRGQDVALRCDPISGHVSLYWYRQALGQGPEFLTYFNYEAQQDKSGLPNDRFSAERPEGSISTLTIQRTEQRDSAMYRCASSLALAPERYNEQFFGPGTRLTVL.

CDR3 coding DNA: TGTGCCAGCAGCTTGGGACTACAAGCTTTCTTT. Translation gives CASSLGLQAFF. The chain recombines TRBV7-8 with TRBJ1-1; a weak D match, TRBD1 (5 bases). Germline CDR1 SGHVS, CDR2 FQNEAQ. Trimming took off 3 bases at V and 9 bases at J, with 8 bases between the two ends. The CDR3 contains 11 residues.

The V and J genes are TRBV5-5 and TRBJ1-5; D gene uncertain. This CDR3 contains 16 residues. Germline V gives CDR1 SGHKS, CDR2 YYEKEE (reference sequence). Trimming left V 5 bases short and J 0 bases short, with 15 bases between. CDR3 DNA sequence: TGTGCCAGCAGACCCCTAGGCAGCCATAGCAATCAGCCCCAGCATTTT. This gives the protein CASRPLGSHSNQPQHF.

This clone was observed a handful of times. J is TRBJ1-4 and V is TRBV29-1; 7 bases match TRBD1. The CDR3 runs to 13 residues. V lost 7 bases and J lost 7; bases outside the gene matches: 9. CDR1 and CDR2 (germline): SQVTM, ANQGSEA. The CDR3 nucleotides are TGCAGCGCCAGGACAGGTCTTACTGAAAAACTGTTTTTT. Translated: CSARTGLTEKLFF.

The rearrangement links TRBV5-6 to TRBJ2-3; 10 bases match TRBD2. In germline, CDR1 is SGHDT, CDR2 YYEEEE. The CDR3 extends over 13 amino acids. The V segment lost 2 bases and the J segment 11 bases; nucleotides outside the gene matches: 5. The CDR3 region has the DNA TGTGCCAGCAGCTTCTCTAGCGGGAGAGGGCAGTATTTT. It encodes CASSFSSGRGQYF.

This chain connects TRBV19 to TRBJ1-5; TRBD1 is a possible D gene (6 bases). Per the germline V gene, CDR1 is LNHDA and CDR2 is SQIVND (reference sequence). The CDR3 covers 14 residues. V was cut by 7 bases and J by 7 bases, with 17 bases left in between. CDR3 protein: CASIGQGRAQPQHF. The CDR3 DNA sequence: TGTGCCAGTATCGGGCAGGGGCGCGCGCAGCCCCAGCATTTT.

The rearrangement joins TRBV23-1 to TRBJ1-1, with unresolved D. TRBV23-1 is annotated as an ORF whose role is uncertain. Trimming cost V 6 bases and J 2 bases, with 10 bases left between them. This CDR3 region has 13 residues. The DNA of the CDR3 is TGCGCCAGCAGGCCTACAGTAAACACTGAAGCTTTCTTT. Protein sequence: CASRPTVNTEAFF.

This CDR3 reads CASSSSSTDTQYF. CDR3 nucleotide sequence: TGTGCCAGCAGTTCTAGTAGCACAGATACGCAGTATTTT. V and J are TRBV7-3 and TRBJ2-3, with D hard to call. Trimming cost V 6 bases and J 0 bases, with 7 bases left between them. Germline CDR1 SGHTA, CDR2 FQGTGA. The CDR3 loop spans 13 amino acids.

The chain uses TRBV28 and TRBJ1-4; 9 bases map to TRBD1. Germline V gene data show CDR1 as MDHEN and CDR2 as SYDVKM. The CDR3 is made up of 15 amino acids. After removal of 5 bases from V and 4 bases from J, the junction contained 5 bases not matched to a gene. The CDR3 bases are TGTGCCAGCAGTGCCCCGGGACAGGGTAATGAAAAACTGTTTTTT. Its translation: CASSAPGQGNEKLFF.

V and J are TRBV6-4 and TRBJ1-2; possibly TRBD1 for D (5 bases). Trimming stripped 0 bases from V and 0 bases from J, with 5 bases between. Germline loops: CDR1 MRHNA, CDR2 SNTAGT. The CDR3 has 14 residues. CDR3 in amino acids: CASSDSTANYGYTF. CDR3 DNA: TGTGCCAGCAGTGACTCGACAGCTAACTATGGCTACACCTTC.

The V call is TRBV10-1, the J call TRBJ2-4, with D possibly matching TRBD2 (6 bases). With 2 bases removed from V and 6 bases from J, the gap between germline ends came to 14 bases. CDR1 and CDR2 (germline): WNHNN, SYGVQD (reference sequence). This CDR3 has 15 amino acids. The CDR3 is CASSEGGEVGNIQYF. CDR3 coding DNA: TGCGCCAGCAGTGAGGGTGGGGAGGTCGGAAACATTCAGTACTTC.

This chain links TRBV6-6 with TRBJ2-7; TRBD1 matches 9 bases. Trimming cost V 2 bases and J 2 bases; bases outside gene matches: 7. Looked up from germline, CDR1 is MNHNY and CDR2 is SVGAGI (reference sequence). There are 16 residues in the CDR3. The CDR3 spells CASSYPPGQGTYEQYF. The CDR3 nucleotides are TGTGCCAGCAGTTACCCCCCGGGACAGGGAACCTACGAGCAGTACTTC.

The rearrangement uses TRBV6-5 and TRBJ1-1; 11 positions agree with TRBD1. The trim removed 5 bases at V and 5 bases at J, leaving 7 bases unmatched. CDR1 MNHEY and CDR2 SVGAGI come from the germline V gene. The CDR3 extends over 15 amino acids. The CDR3, as DNA: TGTGCCAGCAGTAGGACAGGGGGCGTTGGGACTGAAGCTTTCTTT. The encoded protein is CASSRTGGVGTEAFF.

This rearrangement joins TRBV6-5 to TRBJ1-1; 10 nucleotides line up with TRBD1. V lost 0 bases, J lost 4 bases, and 5 bases stayed unmatched. The CDR3 is 16 amino acids. In germline, CDR1 is MNHEY, CDR2 SVGAGI. The CDR3 spells CASSYSGTGVGTEAFF. The CDR3 DNA is TGTGCCAGCAGTTACTCGGGGACAGGGGTCGGCACTGAAGCTTTCTTT.

The rearrangement links TRBV30 to TRBJ2-1; D remains ambiguous. Germline CDR1 and CDR2: GTSNPN and SVGIG (reference sequence). V lost 3 bases and J 4 bases, leaving 10 bases between the germline ends. This CDR3 has 13 amino acids. CDR3 sequence: CAWRASMYNEQFF. CDR3 in DNA: TGTGCCTGGAGGGCCTCCATGTACAATGAGCAGTTCTTC.

This clone has more than one count but fewer than ten. V usage is TRBV10-2 and J usage is TRBJ1-2, with D tentatively TRBD1 (5 bases). CDR1 WSHSY and CDR2 SAAADI come from the germline V gene. Trimming pared 7 bases from V and 4 bases from J, leaving 10 bases between. CDR3 length equals 12 residues. The CDR3 DNA reads as TGCGCCAGCACTCAGGGCGGCTATGGCTACACCTTC. Encoded protein: CASTQGGYGYTF.

For the CDR3, the DNA is TGTGCTAGTAAGCAGGGCAGGGGGCTCGAGCAGTACTTC. It specifies CASKQGRGLEQYF. The J gene is TRBJ2-7, the V gene TRBV12-5; TRBD1 matches 8 bases. J was trimmed by 6 bases and V by 8 bases; bases with no gene match: 9. Germline CDR1 is LGHNT and CDR2 is FRNRAP. CDR3 length: 13 amino acids.

This clone has only a few counts. The DNA for the CDR3 is TGTGCCAGCAGTTACTCCCAGGGACTTGGTTCACCCCTCCACTTT. Its protein is CASSYSQGLGSPLHF. V gene TRBV6-5 combines with J gene TRBJ1-6; D may be TRBD1 (5 bases). In germline, CDR1 is MNHEY, CDR2 SVGAGI. With 0 bases removed from V and 9 bases from J, the gap between germline ends came to 12 bases. The CDR3 consists of 15 residues.

This clone has only a few counts. The DNA for the CDR3 is TGTGCCTGGAGTGTACTAGGCACTGAAGCTTTCTTT. Amino acids: CAWSVLGTEAFF. The V gene is TRBV30, the J gene TRBJ1-1; D is undetermined. Trimming cost V 0 bases and J 4 bases, with 6 bases left between them. This CDR3 contains 12 residues. CDR1 and CDR2 from the germline V gene are GTSNPN and SVGIG (reference sequence).

As DNA, the CDR3 is TGTGCCAGCAGCCAAGCGTACTCCTACGAGCAGTACTTC. This sequence encodes CASSQAYSYEQYF. This chain uses TRBV4-2 with TRBJ2-7; no clear D gene. This CDR3 comprises 13 residues. CDR1 LGHNA and CDR2 YNFKEQ come from the germline V gene. The V end lost 1 base, the J end lost 0 bases, and 4 bases lay between the germline ends.

This chain joins TRBV6-5 and TRBJ2-3, with D maybe TRBD2 (6 bases). Germline V gives CDR1 MNHEY, CDR2 SVGAGI. Trimming left V 2 bases short and J 1 base short, with 10 bases between. This CDR3 spans 15 amino acids. For the CDR3, the DNA is TGTGCCAGCAGTTACGGGCCTAGCGGCACAGATACGCAGTATTTT. It specifies CASSYGPSGTDTQYF.

The chain is built from TRBV7-2 and TRBJ2-3; D call uncertain. The CDR3 contains 13 residues. Deletions cut 5 bases from V and 4 bases from J, with 10 bases between. CDR1 and CDR2 from the germline V gene are SGHTA and FQGNSA. The CDR3 region is CASSLGPADTQYF. The CDR3 DNA is TGTGCCAGCAGCCTTGGCCCAGCAGATACGCAGTATTTT.

The rearrangement joins TRBV5-1 to TRBJ1-2, with D tentatively TRBD1 (6 bases). Germline V gives CDR1 SGHRS, CDR2 YFSETQ. The V and J ends lost 0 bases and 4 bases respectively, with 10 bases between them. This CDR3 is 14 amino acids long. CDR3 residues: CASSLGQELYGYTF. The CDR3 nucleotides read TGCGCCAGCAGCTTGGGACAGGAGCTCTATGGCTACACCTTC.

This clone turned up a few times. The rearrangement links TRBV13 to TRBJ2-7; 12 nucleotides line up with TRBD2. The germline gives CDR1 PRHDT, CDR2 FYEKMQ (reference sequence). The V gene end was trimmed by 3 bases and the J gene end by 6 bases; junction bases not matched to a gene: 3. The CDR3 runs 14 residues. The CDR3: CASSFGLAGSEQYF. The CDR3 DNA reads as TGTGCCAGCAGCTTCGGACTAGCGGGGAGCGAGCAGTACTTC.

The CDR3 sequence: CASSLGLGFDEQFF. DNA for the CDR3: TGTGCCAGCAGCTTGGGACTAGGGTTCGATGAGCAGTTCTTC. The chain couples TRBV5-8 to TRBJ2-1, with TRBD2 as a possible D gene (6 bases). The V gene lost 0 bases and the J gene lost 8 bases, with 12 bases spanning the gap. Per germline, CDR1 SGHTS and CDR2 YDEGEE. This CDR3 is 14 amino acids long.

This CDR3 is CASSLEQNYGYTF. CDR3 nucleotides: TGCGCCAGCAGCTTGGAACAAAACTATGGCTACACCTTC. The rearrangement joins TRBV5-1 to TRBJ1-2; D not certain. Trimming pared 0 bases from V and 2 bases from J, leaving 5 bases between. The length of the CDR3 is 13 residues. Germline V lookup: CDR1 SGHRS, CDR2 YFSETQ.

This chain links TRBV10-2 with TRBJ2-1; 11 bases match TRBD2. CDR1 and CDR2 from the germline V gene are WSHSY and SAAADI. The length of the CDR3 is 15 residues. The trim removed 5 bases at V and 6 bases at J, leaving 6 bases unmatched. The CDR3 region has the DNA TGCGCCAGCAGTCAACCGGGACTAGCGGTCAATGAGCAGTTCTTC. This encodes CASSQPGLAVNEQFF.

The chain employs TRBV14 and TRBJ2-1; 10 positions agree with TRBD2. Trimming took 0 bases from V and 9 from J; bases not matched to a gene: 8. Germline V gene sequence: CDR1 SGHDN, CDR2 FVKESK. The CDR3 extends over 16 amino acids. CDR3 residues: CASSQDLAGVLGEQFF. The CDR3 coding sequence is TGTGCCAGCAGCCAAGACCTAGCGGGAGTCTTGGGTGAGCAGTTCTTC.

The chain carries TRBV5-1 and TRBJ2-1, with D possibly matching TRBD1 (6 bases). CDR3 length: 15 residues. V gave up 5 bases and J gave up 6 bases, with 18 bases separating them. CDR1 and CDR2 (germline): SGHRS, YFSETQ. The CDR3 reads CASRSPGTSSNEQFF. CDR3 DNA: TGCGCCAGCAGATCCCCCGGGACATCTAGCAATGAGCAGTTCTTC. The full variable domain, rest sourced from reference TRBV5-1 and TRBJ2-1, is KAGVTQTPRYLIKTRGQQVTLSCSPISGHRSVSWYQQTPGQGLQFLFEYFSETQRNKGNFPGRFSGRQFSNSRSEMNVSTLELGDSALYLCASRSPGTSSNEQFFGPGTRLTVL.

Only a few counts were recorded for this clone. The rearrangement links TRBV19 to TRBJ1-1; 7 bases are shared with TRBD1. Per germline, CDR1 LNHDA and CDR2 SQIVND (reference sequence). This CDR3 is 14 amino acids long. Losses at the gene ends were 6 bases for V and 8 bases for J; bases not matched to a gene: 12. CDR3 sequence reads: CASSYPAGGEEAFF. CDR3 nucleotide sequence: TGTGCCAGTAGCTATCCCGCAGGGGGAGAAGAAGCTTTCTTT.